Reported below is one TCR beta chain. The data were taken from a study of blood T cell repertoires in COVID-19. Germline V gene data show CDR1 as MNHEY and CDR2 as SMNVEV (reference sequence). The CDR3 spans 19 residues. Germline trimming cut 5 bases from V and 2 bases from J; bases unmatched to any gene: 11. The protocol was immunoSEQ multiplex PCR, while the TCRdb copy is restricted to in-frame clones and leaves out a portion. This sample has approximately 210,000 clones, with less than 90% found just once. The clonotype was recovered from a human donor in a cohort sampled during active COVID-19. The gene calls are TRBV27 and TRBJ2-3, with 15 nucleotides matching TRBD2. The sequenced material came from peripheral blood. CDR3 coding DNA: TGTGCCAGCAGTGTATATGGGACTAGCGGGAGGTGGAACACAGATACGCAGTATTTT. Translation: CASSVYGTSGRWNTDTQYF.